The T cell receptor beta chain under discussion was sequenced for a study of T cell responses to AZD1222 COVID-19 vaccine. Whole-study findings and limits: Only six AZD1222 recipients tested seropositive at baseline. Regions left unmutated in variants are reportedly the target of nearly half of spike-specific TCRs.

As for this clone: Its antigen is unidentified.

Sequencing was performed with immunoSEQ multiplex PCR; in TCRdb, only in-frame clones are kept and a portion is missing. The table records just over 150,000 clones, 90% of them present only once. The V gene lost 0 bases and the J gene lost 3 bases, with 8 bases spanning the gap. CDR1 is GTSNPN, CDR2 SVGIG, per germline (reference sequence). The CDR3 loop spans 13 amino acids. The V and J genes are TRBV30 and TRBJ1-1; TRBD1 is a possible D gene (5 bases). This specimen consisted of peripheral blood, obtained 28 days after the second AZD1222 dose. This TCR came from an adult who received the AZD1222 COVID-19 vaccine. The CDR3 sequence: CAWSVQEYTEAFF. CDR3 in DNA: TGTGCCTGGAGTGTACAGGAGTACACTGAAGCTTTCTTT.